The clone carrying this T cell receptor beta chain was counted between two and nine times. Its antigen is undetermined. The sample is drawn from a study of regulatory T cells in long-lasting Graves disease. As for time point: newly diagnosed GD, antithyroid drugs for less than 3 months. RNA extracted from PBMCs served as the sequencing template. The patients were enrolled through endocrinology in Xi'an, China. TCR beta libraries were built with iRepertoire HTBI primers and Arm-PCR of CDR3 regions. TCRdb re-called the multiplex PCR reads through MiXCR, storing one row per CDR3 protein. Of 350,000 to 500,000 distinct CDR3 sequences in the sample, 13% to 15% were seen once. The CDR3 extends over 17 amino acids. V dropped 3 bases and J dropped 5; count of bases not matched to a gene: 6. CDR1 is SGHAT and CDR2 is FQNNGV in the germline V gene. Study results and limitations: Newly diagnosed disease favored TRBV20-1 and TRBJ2-1 over persistent disease.

These same data were also listed under a study on T cells in Graves' hyperthyroidism and ophthalmopathy. This second report adds: If no ophthalmopathy progression occurred within 18 months, Graves' hyperthyroidism was stable. HTBI primers were the set used in a first-round RT-PCR of the TCR CDR3.

This specimen consisted of peripheral blood mononuclear cells (PBMCs), obtained at new diagnosis, from a patient treated with antithyroid drugs. The V call is TRBV11-2, the J call TRBJ2-5; 16 bases fit TRBD2. The sequence derives from a woman in her forties or fifties with Graves disease. The CDR3 bases are TGTGCCAGCAGCTTTGGGACTAGCGGGAGGGCAAAGGAGACCCAGTACTTC. Translated, it gives CASSFGTSGRAKETQYF.